Each of the 17 T cell receptor beta chains below was sequenced from the same sample in a study of T cell responses to AZD1222 COVID-19 vaccine (dated by TCRdb to 2020 to 2022). The time point label on this specimen signifies: baseline before first vaccination. The library came from the immunoSEQ multiplex PCR assay. The immuneACCESS repertoire file appears here via TCRdb, limited to in-frame rearrangements. These files lack a portion of the clones; in checked studies, under half of the deficit traces to unresolved V genes, and the cause of the others is not known. The sample data list some 190,000 clones, and around 89% of these were observed just once. In total, the top ten clones hold 6.5% to 8.5% of the sample. Sequenced material: peripheral blood, taken on day 0 of AZD1222 vaccination. These receptors all stem from an adult in good health.

The chain has TRBV6-5 and TRBJ2-5; D ambiguous. Germline lookup yields CDR1 MNHEY and CDR2 SVGAGI. V lost 0 bases and J 4 bases, leaving 9 bases between the germline ends. This CDR3 is 14 amino acids long. CDR3 bases: TGTGCCAGCAGTTACTCGGGAACAGTAGAGACCCAGTACTTC. Protein product: CASSYSGTVETQYF.

The rearrangement links TRBV24-1 to TRBJ2-1, with TRBD1 matching 7 bases. The V gene's germline CDR1 is KGHDR and CDR2 SFDVKD. The J segment lost 2 bases and the V segment lost 4 bases, leaving 1 base of the junction unmatched. This CDR3 has 14 residues. The CDR3 loop reads CATSEDRTYNEQFF. The CDR3 DNA sequence: TGTGCCACCAGTGAGGACAGGACCTACAATGAGCAGTTCTTC.

CDR3 bases: TGTGCCAGCAGCAACTTAAGGGGGGAGTCCAAAAACATTCAGTACTTC. Protein product: CASSNLRGESKNIQYF. The chain couples TRBV21-1 to TRBJ2-4. TRBV21-1 represents a pseudogene. This CDR3 has 16 amino acids.

The chain recombines TRBV5-5 with TRBJ1-6; TRBD1 matches 7 bases. The CDR3 has 18 residues. CDR1 SGHKS and CDR2 YYEKEE come from the germline V gene (reference sequence). J lost 9 bases, V lost 4 bases, and 19 bases had no gene match. The DNA for the CDR3 is TGTGCCAGCAGCCCCCTGCCACCGGGACAGACGATGGGTTCACCCCTCCACTTT. This encodes CASSPLPPGQTMGSPLHF. Full variable domain (remainder filled in from reference TRBV5-5 and TRBJ1-6): DAGVTQSPTHLIKTRGQQVTLRCSPISGHKSVSWYQQVLGQGPQFIFQYYEKEERGRGNFPDRFSARQFPNYSSELNVNALLLGDSALYLCASSPLPPGQTMGSPLHFGNGTRLTVT.

This chain uses TRBV9 with TRBJ1-6, with no clear D. There are 15 residues in the CDR3. Looked up from germline, CDR1 is SGDLS and CDR2 is YYNGEE. Trimming shortened V by 1 base and J by 6 bases, and 11 bases separated the two germline ends. In DNA form, the CDR3 reads TGTGCCAGCAGCGTATCCGGGGTTGGTAATTCACCCCTCCACTTT. Translating it yields CASSVSGVGNSPLHF.

The rearrangement joins TRBV2 to TRBJ2-7, with 8 bases identical to TRBD2. The length of the CDR3 is 13 residues. Germline loops: CDR1 SNHLY, CDR2 FYNNEI. The trim removed 6 bases at V and 5 bases at J, leaving 6 bases unmatched. The CDR3 loop reads CASRLGGADEQYF. CDR3 in DNA: TGTGCCAGCAGGCTCGGGGGGGCTGACGAGCAGTACTTC. Looking up the rest from reference TRBV2 and TRBJ2-7 gives the full variable domain: EPEVTQTPSHQVTQMGQEVILRCVPISNHLYFYWYRQILGQKVEFLVSFYNNEISEKSEIFDDQFSVERPDGSNFTLKIRSTKLEDSAMYFCASRLGGADEQYFGPGTRLTVT.

This rearrangement joins TRBV9 to TRBJ1-4; D not resolved. Germline CDR1 is SGDLS and CDR2 is YYNGEE. There are 14 residues in the CDR3. Trimming took 4 bases from V and 8 from J, leaving 15 bases between them. Here the CDR3 DNA reads TGTGCCAGCAGCCCAGACCGGACGGACGAAAAACTGTTTTTT. Translating it yields CASSPDRTDEKLFF.

In nucleotides, the CDR3 is TGTGCCAGCAGTTTTACCGGGACTCTAAATACGCAGTATTTT. It codes for CASSFTGTLNTQYF. The chain joins TRBV7-3 to TRBJ2-3; perhaps TRBD2 as D (6 bases). The germline gives CDR1 SGHTA, CDR2 FQGTGA. The germline V and J ends were trimmed by 6 bases and 7 bases, with 17 bases remaining between them. The CDR3 is made up of 14 amino acids.

The genes are TRBV7-2 and TRBJ1-3; D is possibly TRBD1 (6 bases). Looked up from germline, CDR1 is SGHTA and CDR2 is FQGNSA. This CDR3 region has 15 residues. Trimming took 5 bases from V and 2 from J, leaving 13 bases between them. The CDR3 loop is CASSPHQGTGNTIYF. The CDR3 bases are TGTGCCAGCAGCCCCCACCAGGGGACTGGAAACACCATATATTTT. Full variable domain (outside the CDR3, taken from reference TRBV7-2 and TRBJ1-3): GAGVSQSPSNKVTEKGKDVELRCDPISGHTALYWYRQSLGQGLEFLIYFQGNSAPDKSGLPSDRFSAERTGGSVSTLTIQRTQQEDSAVYLCASSPHQGTGNTIYFGEGSWLTVV.

The chain has TRBV6-6 and TRBJ1-5; the D gene is possibly TRBD1 (5 bases). This CDR3 is 15 amino acids long. V dropped 6 bases and J dropped 0 bases, with 12 bases sitting between them. Germline V gene lookup returns CDR1 MNHNY and CDR2 SVGAGI (reference sequence). The CDR3 bases are TGTGCCAGCAGCATGACAGAGAATAGCAATCAGCCCCAGCATTTT. The encoded protein is CASSMTENSNQPQHF.

The chain uses TRBV10-3 and TRBJ2-2; D unclear. V lost 10 bases and J 2 bases, leaving 8 bases between the germline ends. Per germline, CDR1 ENHRY and CDR2 SYGVKD. The CDR3 runs 12 residues. CDR3: CATGPNTGELFF. Written as DNA, the CDR3 is TGTGCCACGGGTCCCAACACCGGGGAGCTGTTTTTT.

The chain uses TRBV15 and TRBJ2-5; the D gene is possibly TRBD1 (5 bases). The CDR3 consists of 15 residues. Trimming cost V 0 bases and J 5 bases, with 13 bases left between them. Germline CDR1 LNHNV, CDR2 YYDKDF (reference sequence). The CDR3 loop is CATSRDTVGVETQYF. In DNA form, the CDR3 reads TGTGCCACCAGCAGAGATACAGTAGGGGTGGAGACCCAGTACTTC. Drawing the rest from reference TRBV15 and TRBJ2-5, the complete variable domain is DAMVIQNPRYQVTQFGKPVTLSCSQTLNHNVMYWYQQKSSQAPKLLFHYYDKDFNNEADTPDNFQSRRPNTSFCFLDIRSPGLGDTAMYLCATSRDTVGVETQYFGPGTRLLVL.

The chain has TRBV9 and TRBJ2-2, with 7 bases that match TRBD2. The CDR3 runs 14 residues. Looked up from germline, CDR1 is SGDLS and CDR2 is YYNGEE. V lost 7 bases, J lost 1 base, and 4 bases stayed unmatched. CDR3 sequence: CASSAGVNTGELFF. The CDR3, as DNA: TGTGCCAGCTCCGCGGGGGTGAACACCGGGGAGCTGTTTTTT.

The chain joins TRBV5-4 to TRBJ1-6; D gene unclear. Germline V gene data show CDR1 as SGHNT and CDR2 as YYREEE (reference sequence). V lost 4 bases, J lost 1 base, and 9 bases lay in between. This CDR3 comprises 15 residues. CDR3 DNA sequence: TGTGCCAGCAGCGAAGACACATCCTATAATTCACCCCTCCACTTT. Protein product: CASSEDTSYNSPLHF. Full variable domain (outside the CDR3, taken from reference TRBV5-4 and TRBJ1-6): ETGVTQSPTHLIKTRGQQVTLRCSSQSGHNTVSWYQQALGQGPQFIFQYYREEENGRGNFPPRFSGLQFPNYSSELNVNALELDDSALYLCASSEDTSYNSPLHFGNGTRLTVT.

This chain uses TRBV20-1 with TRBJ2-7; possible D gene TRBD2, 6 bases. CDR3 size: 16 residues. Germline V gives CDR1 DFQATT, CDR2 SNEGSKA (reference sequence). The germline V and J ends were trimmed by 3 bases and 4 bases, with 22 bases remaining between them. For the CDR3, the DNA is TGCAGTGCTAGTTTGTGGCGGGGCCCCGTCCGTTACGAGCAGTACTTC. Its protein product is CSASLWRGPVRYEQYF.

This chain connects TRBV11-2 to TRBJ1-6; 9 bases agree with TRBD1. The CDR3 contains 17 residues. Per the germline V gene, CDR1 is SGHAT and CDR2 is FQNNGV. V shed 2 bases and J 1 base; nucleotides not matched to a gene: 3. Written as DNA, the CDR3 is TGTGCCAGCAGCTTAACCGGGACAGGGTCCTATAATTCACCCCTCCACTTT. The encoded protein is CASSLTGTGSYNSPLHF.

The rearrangement joins TRBV28 to TRBJ1-1; a possible D gene is TRBD1 (5 bases). The CDR3 length is 14 residues. CDR1 is MDHEN and CDR2 is SYDVKM in the germline V gene. Trimming removed 6 bases from V and 4 bases from J, with 15 bases in between. CDR3 DNA: TGTGCCAGCAGAGCCCGGGGACTGGGCACTGAAGCTTTCTTT. Its translation: CASRARGLGTEAFF.